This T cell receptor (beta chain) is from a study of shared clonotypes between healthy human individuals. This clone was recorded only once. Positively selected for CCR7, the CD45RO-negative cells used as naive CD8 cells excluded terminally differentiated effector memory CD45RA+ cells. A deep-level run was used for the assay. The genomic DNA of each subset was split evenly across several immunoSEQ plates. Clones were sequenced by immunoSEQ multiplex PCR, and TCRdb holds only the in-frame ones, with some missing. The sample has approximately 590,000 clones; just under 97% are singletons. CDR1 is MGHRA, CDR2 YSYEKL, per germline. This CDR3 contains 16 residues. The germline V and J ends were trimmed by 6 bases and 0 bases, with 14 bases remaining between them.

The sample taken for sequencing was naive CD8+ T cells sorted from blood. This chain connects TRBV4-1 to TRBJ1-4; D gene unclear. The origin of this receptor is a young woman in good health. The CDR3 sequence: CASRWFLTTTNEKLFF. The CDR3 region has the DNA TGCGCCAGCAGGTGGTTTTTGACAACAACTAATGAAAAACTGTTTTTT.